The clone carrying this T cell receptor (beta chain) was recorded at least ten times. Primers used in a second PCR of roughly 6 to 12 cycles were a sample-barcoded 5' primer and a J-beta primer mix. One entry per CDR3 protein results from TCRdb running MiXCR on the 5' RACE reads. The repertoire has about 670,000 distinct CDR3 sequences, approximately 40% of them found once; the top ten carry about 32%. Trimming cost V 0 bases and J 6 bases; bases outside gene matches: 4. The CDR3 extends over 16 amino acids. CDR1 is MNHEY and CDR2 is SVGEGT in the germline V gene. The data are from a study of blood T cells in healthy people across ages.

The clonotype was recovered from a man of 80 years or more in good health. The sequenced sample was blood. The rearrangement uses TRBV6-2 or TRBV6-3 and TRBJ2-7; 14 nucleotides agree with TRBD2. The CDR3 DNA follows: TGTGCCAGCAGTTACTCAGGGACTAGCGGGAGAGGCGAGCAGTACTTC. This encodes CASSYSGTSGRGEQYF.